The next 18 T cell receptor beta chains were all read from a single sample in a study of T cell responses to AZD1222 COVID-19 vaccine. Profiling relied on immunoSEQ multiplex PCR, and the TCRdb table lists in-frame clones only, not all of them. The profile shows about 83,000 clones, roughly 88% of them singletons. Sequences were derived from peripheral blood, sampled on day 0 of MenACWY control vaccination. Source of these receptors: an adult in good health.

This chain links TRBV30 with TRBJ2-5, with 7 bases lining up with TRBD1. This CDR3 is built from 14 residues. The V gene end was trimmed by 6 bases and the J gene end by 2 bases; junction bases not matched to a gene: 9. In germline, CDR1 is GTSNPN, CDR2 SVGIG (reference sequence). The DNA for the CDR3 is TGTGCCTGTAGCCCGGGACAGCCACAAGAGACCCAGTACTTC. Protein product: CACSPGQPQETQYF.

V usage is TRBV19 and J usage is TRBJ2-3, with 9 positions matching TRBD1. The V gene's germline CDR1 is LNHDA and CDR2 SQIVND (reference sequence). After removal of 8 bases from V and 0 bases from J, the junction contained 6 bases not matched to a gene. The CDR3 runs 15 residues. CDR3 protein: CASGPGTGSTDTQYF. The CDR3, as DNA: TGTGCCAGTGGCCCTGGGACAGGGAGCACAGATACGCAGTATTTT.

The chain recombines TRBV4-2 with TRBJ2-1; 9 nucleotides line up with TRBD2. V was clipped by 4 bases and J by 3 bases; unmatched bases: 7. Germline V gene data show CDR1 as LGHNA and CDR2 as YNFKEQ. The CDR3 contains 16 residues. The CDR3 nucleotides are TGTGCCAGCAGCCGATTTAGCGGGAGTTTCTACAATGAGCAGTTCTTC. Encoded protein: CASSRFSGSFYNEQFF.

The chain joins TRBV11-3 to TRBJ2-3, with 7 bases matching TRBD2. This CDR3 has 14 residues. CDR1 and CDR2 (germline): SGHNT, YENEEA. J lost 0 bases, V lost 5 bases, and 2 bases had no gene match. CDR3: CASSASGSTDTQYF. The CDR3 DNA follows: TGTGCCAGCAGCGCTAGCGGTAGCACAGATACGCAGTATTTT.

The chain uses TRBV20-1 and TRBJ1-4; D remains unclear. V shed 6 bases and J shed 12 bases, with 14 bases lying between them. Germline-derived CDR1 and CDR2 are DFQATT and SNEGSKA (reference sequence). The CDR3 consists of 11 residues. The CDR3 here is CSAAKAQELFF. The DNA for the CDR3 is TGCAGTGCAGCTAAGGCCCAAGAACTGTTTTTT.

The gene calls are TRBV21-1 and TRBJ2-2; the D segment call TRBD2 is taken from the table without a DNA check. TRBV21-1 is classified as a pseudogene. This CDR3 comprises 15 residues. CDR3 sequence reads: CASPAVGANTGELFF. In DNA form, the CDR3 reads TGTGCCAGCCCTGCGGTCGGGGCGAACACCGGGGAGCTGTTTTTT.

The chain couples TRBV7-6 to TRBJ1-1, with TRBD1 identical over 9 bases. Germline V lookup: CDR1 SGHVS, CDR2 FNYEAQ. V was clipped by 1 base and J by 9 bases; unmatched bases: 12. The CDR3 is 16 amino acids. CDR3 sequence: CASSLGDSRTGDKAFF. Here the CDR3 DNA reads TGTGCCAGCAGCTTAGGGGATAGTAGGACAGGGGATAAAGCTTTCTTT.

J is TRBJ1-1 and V is TRBV10-3, with unresolved D. CDR1 and CDR2 from the germline V gene are ENHRY and SYGVKD. Deletions cut 5 bases from V and 4 bases from J, with 8 bases between. CDR3 length equals 12 residues. The CDR3 DNA is TGTGCCATCAGTTCCCCCGGCACTGAAGCTTTCTTT. Protein sequence: CAISSPGTEAFF.

The genes are TRBV10-1 and TRBJ2-4; 12 nucleotides match TRBD1. V lost 9 bases, J lost 1 base, and 10 bases stayed unmatched. The length of the CDR3 is 17 residues. Germline V gives CDR1 WNHNN, CDR2 SYGVQD (reference sequence). The CDR3 nucleotides are TGCGCCAGGTCCCGGGACAGGGGGCCAAATGCCAAAAACATTCAGTACTTC. Translated: CARSRDRGPNAKNIQYF.

This clone has just a few counts. The rearrangement uses TRBV7-9 and TRBJ1-4, with no clear D. V was clipped by 2 bases and J by 7 bases, with 14 bases between them. The CDR3 loop spans 15 amino acids. CDR1 is SEHNR, CDR2 FQNEAQ, per germline (reference sequence). The CDR3 nucleotides read TGTGCCAGCAGCTTAACCCCTGTAGGCAGTGAAAAACTGTTTTTT. Protein sequence: CASSLTPVGSEKLFF.

The chain employs TRBV6-4 and TRBJ1-2; TRBD1 is a possible D gene (6 bases). The CDR3 has 14 amino acids. V was clipped by 3 bases and J by 10 bases, with 18 bases between them. Germline V gene data show CDR1 as MRHNA and CDR2 as SNTAGT. The CDR3 DNA reads TGTGCCAGCAGTGAATCCGGGGGCAAGTTGGACTACACCTTC. As protein: CASSESGGKLDYTF.

This clone was found a few times. The chain carries TRBV5-1 and TRBJ2-7; D possibly corresponds to TRBD1 (6 bases). Trimming took off 0 bases at V and 6 bases at J, with 19 bases between the two ends. The CDR3 is made up of 16 amino acids. The V gene's germline CDR1 is SGHRS and CDR2 YFSETQ. The CDR3 region is CASSLDHREGGFEQYF. DNA for the CDR3: TGCGCCAGCAGCTTGGATCACAGGGAAGGTGGTTTCGAGCAGTACTTC.

The CDR3 here is CASSNLPRLNEKLFF. The CDR3 region has the DNA TGTGCCAGCAGCAACCTCCCGAGGCTTAATGAAAAACTGTTTTTT. The chain couples TRBV7-9 to TRBJ1-4; no definite D call. The ends were cut back, 5 bases at V and 4 bases at J, with 14 bases in the middle. The length of the CDR3 is 15 residues. Germline V gene lookup returns CDR1 SEHNR and CDR2 FQNEAQ (reference sequence).

This chain connects TRBV28 to TRBJ2-1; D may be TRBD1 or TRBD2 (5 bases each). Trimming shortened V by 6 bases and J by 7 bases, and 19 bases separated the two germline ends. The CDR3 contains 15 residues. Germline-derived CDR1 and CDR2 are MDHEN and SYDVKM. In DNA, the CDR3 is TGTGCCAGCAGACCTCAGGGAGCTCGCCGGAATGAGCAGTTCTTC. This gives the protein CASRPQGARRNEQFF.

Comment on this clone: The same CDR3 is also encoded by other DNA sequences in this sample. The chain carries TRBV28 and TRBJ2-7; 8 bases align to TRBD1. The trim removed 5 bases at V and 0 bases at J, leaving 3 bases unmatched. The V gene's germline CDR1 is MDHEN and CDR2 SYDVKM. This CDR3 spans 14 amino acids. The CDR3 coding sequence is TGTGCCAGCAGTGCAGGGGGCAGCTCCTACGAGCAGTACTTC. It yields the protein CASSAGGSSYEQYF.

This chain connects TRBV27 to TRBJ2-7; D possibly uses TRBD1 or TRBD2 (5 bases each). The germline gives CDR1 MNHEY, CDR2 SMNVEV (reference sequence). This CDR3 comprises 14 residues. V was cut by 3 bases and J by 5 bases, with 14 bases left in between. The chain's CDR3 is CASSFRGPRNEQYF. CDR3 DNA: TGTGCCAGCAGTTTCCGGGGCCCCCGAAACGAGCAGTACTTC.

In its sample, this clone was seen a few times. The chain has TRBV19 and TRBJ1-6; no reliable D call. The CDR3 is 16 residues long. V was shortened by 5 bases and J by 0 bases, with 11 bases between the two germline ends. Germline lookup yields CDR1 LNHDA and CDR2 SQIVND (reference sequence). Written as DNA, the CDR3 is TGTGCCAGTAGTTTTACAGCGAGCTCCTATAATTCACCCCTCCACTTT. Its translation: CASSFTASSYNSPLHF.

The V and J genes are TRBV19 and TRBJ2-1; TRBD2 might be the D (5 bases). The CDR3 is 14 residues long. Trimming removed 4 bases from V and 4 bases from J, with 11 bases in between. CDR1 LNHDA and CDR2 SQIVND come from the germline V gene (reference sequence). The DNA for the CDR3 is TGTGCCAGTAGTAGCGGGTTGGGATACAATGAGCAGTTCTTC. Encoded protein: CASSSGLGYNEQFF.